Sequencing of this T cell receptor (beta chain) was carried out in a study of cytomegalovirus exposure and HLA in healthy donors. Findings and limits, study-wide: Only CMV serostatus was available as immune exposure information. Clonal expansion was found to be greater in HLA-associated TCR beta chains than in equally common others in a later analysis.

In the case of this clone: The antigen is unknown.

Those who donated were healthy bone marrow donors. J gave up 0 bases and V 4 bases, and 4 bases lay outside the gene matches. The CDR3 is 15 amino acids. In germline, CDR1 is MNHEY, CDR2 SVGAGI. The PCR was carried out with 60 Vbeta primers and 13 Jbeta primers. Per the original data handling: There were around 77 million unique TCR beta chains by a later count, and 8.5 million to 14 million of them were shared. The protocol was immunoSEQ multiplex PCR, while the TCRdb copy is restricted to in-frame clones and leaves out a portion. V, J and clone size were drawn from that table, and D and trimming were deduced from the DNA. The ten most abundant clones cover 0.45% to 0.7% of a sample with roughly 84,000 clones.

The TCR was taken from a man aged 50-60 years in good health and CMV-seronegative. Sequencing was done on a sample of PBMCs. This chain uses TRBV6-5 with TRBJ1-2; 8 positions match TRBD1. CDR3 nucleotide sequence: TGTGCCAGCAGTTCGACAGGGGTCGCTAACTATGGCTACACCTTC. Protein: CASSSTGVANYGYTF.